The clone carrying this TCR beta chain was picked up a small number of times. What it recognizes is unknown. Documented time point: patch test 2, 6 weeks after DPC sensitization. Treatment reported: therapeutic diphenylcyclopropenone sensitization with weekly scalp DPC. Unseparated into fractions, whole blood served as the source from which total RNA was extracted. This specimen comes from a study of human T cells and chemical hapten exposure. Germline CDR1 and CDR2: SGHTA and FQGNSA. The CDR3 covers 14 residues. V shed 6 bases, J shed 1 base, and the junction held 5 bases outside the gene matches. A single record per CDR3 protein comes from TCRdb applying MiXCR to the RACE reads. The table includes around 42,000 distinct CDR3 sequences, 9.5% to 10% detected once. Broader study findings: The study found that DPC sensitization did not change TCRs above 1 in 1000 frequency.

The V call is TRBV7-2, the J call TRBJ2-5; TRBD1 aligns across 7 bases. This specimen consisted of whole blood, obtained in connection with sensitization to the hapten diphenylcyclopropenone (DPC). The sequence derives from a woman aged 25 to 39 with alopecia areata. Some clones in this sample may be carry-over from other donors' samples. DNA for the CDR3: TGTGCCAGCAGACCACAGGGGCGCCAAGAGACCCAGTACTTC. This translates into CASRPQGRQETQYF.